This TCR beta chain was identified in a study of OX40 agonist ivuxolimab in advanced cancers. The sampling schedule covered blood at baseline, cycle 4 day 1, and cycle 7 day 1. The CDR3 totals 14 residues. V was shortened by 7 bases and J by 3 bases, with 15 bases between the two germline ends. CDR1 SEHNR and CDR2 FQNEAQ come from the germline V gene (reference sequence). Using immunoSEQ multiplex PCR, the repertoire was profiled, and TCRdb retains in-frame clones only, with some absent. The sample has 75,000 to 95,000 clones; about 90% are singletons. The chain recombines TRBV7-9 with TRBJ2-5, with a weak D call TRBD1 (5 bases). The specimen comprised CD4+ or CD8+ T cells sorted from blood, sampled in a trial of the OX40 agonist ivuxolimab. The clonotype originates from an adult with an advanced solid tumor such as melanoma, head and neck, liver or kidney cancer. The CDR3 protein is CASTIIGREETQYF. The CDR3 DNA reads TGTGCCAGCACCATTATAGGCAGGGAAGAGACCCAGTACTTC.